What follows describes a single T cell receptor beta chain. Germline assignment: CDR1 SGHAT and CDR2 FQNNGV. Trimming removed 1 base from V and 1 base from J, with 7 bases in between. The CDR3 totals 14 residues. Sequencing was performed with immunoSEQ multiplex PCR; in TCRdb, only in-frame clones are kept and a portion is missing. The profile shows about 160,000 clones, roughly 95% of them singletons. The data originate from a study of control samples from healthy donors and cancer patients. The J gene is TRBJ1-1, the V gene TRBV11-2; D is uncertain. Sequenced: blood. The TCR sequence derives from a woman aged 25 to 45 in good health. CDR3 protein: CASSLAVGNTEAFF. The CDR3 DNA reads TGTGCCAGCAGCTTAGCGGTCGGGAACACTGAAGCTTTCTTT.